The present TCR beta chain was sequenced within a study of blood T cell repertoires in COVID-19. About the research overall: There were acute and convalescent COVID-19 samples, and they came from the United States, Italy and Spain.

Here immunoSEQ multiplex PCR was the method, and the copy in TCRdb shows in-frame clones only, minus some. The sample consists of over 120,000 clones, about 83% of them appearing once. The CDR3 extends over 16 amino acids. Germline values: CDR1 MNHNS, CDR2 SASEGT. The junction had 8 bases not matched to a gene; V was cut back by 3 bases and J by 7 bases. V and J are TRBV6-1 and TRBJ2-1; 11 nucleotides align to TRBD2. The specimen was peripheral blood. This sequence originates from a woman aged 50 to 60 with active or convalescent COVID-19. CDR3 sequence (DNA): TGTGCCAGCAGTGATGTCCTAGCGGGAGGTGGGAATGAGCAGTTCTTC. Its translation: CASSDVLAGGGNEQFF.